This T cell receptor (beta chain) was recovered during a study of CD8 T cells in ankylosing spondylitis. Study-wide findings and caveats: Seemingly characteristic of ankylosing spondylitis blood was a TCR beta motif consisting of under ten highly homologous variants.

A remark on this clonotype: Its cognate antigen is unknown.

One entry per CDR3 protein, called by TCRdb with MiXCR from the 5' RACE reads. Of around 450,000 distinct CDR3 sequences detected, 20% to 30% appear once; the ten largest clones hold roughly 0.8%. Germline CDR1 is SQVTM and CDR2 is ANQGSEA. V was pared by 3 bases and J by 6 bases, with 18 bases between. CDR3 length: 15 amino acids. This receptor was identified in a male donor with ankylosing spondylitis. The source material was blood, either unsorted or a sorted T cell fraction (not recorded which). The chain carries TRBV29-1 and TRBJ2-4; D remains ambiguous. Written as DNA, the CDR3 is TGCAGCGTTGATCCGGGCCCATCATTGGGAAACATTCAGTACTTC. It is translated as CSVDPGPSLGNIQYF.